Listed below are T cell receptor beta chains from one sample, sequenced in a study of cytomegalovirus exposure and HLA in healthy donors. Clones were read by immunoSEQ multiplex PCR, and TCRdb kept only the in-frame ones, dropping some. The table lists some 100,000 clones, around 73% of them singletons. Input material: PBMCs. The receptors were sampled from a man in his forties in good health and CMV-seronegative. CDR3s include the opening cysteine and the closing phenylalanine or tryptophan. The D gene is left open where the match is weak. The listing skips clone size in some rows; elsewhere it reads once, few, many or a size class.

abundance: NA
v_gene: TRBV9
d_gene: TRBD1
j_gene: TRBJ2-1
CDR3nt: TGTGCCAGCAGCGACTACAGGGGGCTCGGCAATGAGCAGTTCTTC
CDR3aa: CASSDYRGLGNEQFF

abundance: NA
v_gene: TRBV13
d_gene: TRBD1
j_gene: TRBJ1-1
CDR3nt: TGTGCCAGCAGCTTAGAGGGGACAGTGCATCTGAATGCTTTCTTT
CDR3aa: CASSLEGTVHLNAFF

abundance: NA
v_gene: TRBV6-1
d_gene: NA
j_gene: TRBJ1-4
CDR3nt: TGTGCCAGCAGCTACGACAGCGCGGACGAAAAACTGTTTTTT
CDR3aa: CASSYDSADEKLFF

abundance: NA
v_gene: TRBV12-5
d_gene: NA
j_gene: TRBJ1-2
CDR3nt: TGTGCTAGTGGTTTGCCCGGTCGGGGCTACACCTTC
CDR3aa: CASGLPGRGYTF

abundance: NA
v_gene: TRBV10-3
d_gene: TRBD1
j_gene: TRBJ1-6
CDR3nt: TGTGCCATCAGGACGGACAGGGGACATAATTCACCCCTCCACTTT
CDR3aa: CAIRTDRGHNSPLHF

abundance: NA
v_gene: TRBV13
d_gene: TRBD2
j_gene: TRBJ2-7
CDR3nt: TGTGCCAGTTCAAAGAGCGGGGATCCCGAGCAGTACTTC
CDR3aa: CASSKSGDPEQYF

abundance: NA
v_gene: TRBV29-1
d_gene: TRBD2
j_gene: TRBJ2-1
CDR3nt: TGCAGCGTTGCCTCTGCGGGCGGGGGGGCCGGAGAGCAGTTCTTC
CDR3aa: CSVASAGGGAGEQFF

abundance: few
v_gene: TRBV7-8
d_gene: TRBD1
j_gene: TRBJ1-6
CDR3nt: TGTGCCAGCAGCTTAAGGGACAGGGGTAATTCACCCCTCCACTTT
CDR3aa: CASSLRDRGNSPLHF

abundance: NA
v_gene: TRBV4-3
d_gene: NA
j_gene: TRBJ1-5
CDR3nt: TGCGCCAGCAGCCCATACAAGGAGCAGCCCCAGCATTTT
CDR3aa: CASSPYKEQPQHF

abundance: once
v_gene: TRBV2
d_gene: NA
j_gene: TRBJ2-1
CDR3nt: TGTGCCAGCAGTGAACTCCGATCTTCGGGCAATGAGCAGTTCTTC
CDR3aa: CASSELRSSGNEQFF

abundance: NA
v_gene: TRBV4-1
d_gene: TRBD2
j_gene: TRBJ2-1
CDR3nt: TGCGCCAGCAGCCCTTGGGGTAGCGGGGACTTAAGGTCCTACAATGAGCAGTTCTTC
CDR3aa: CASSPWGSGDLRSYNEQFF

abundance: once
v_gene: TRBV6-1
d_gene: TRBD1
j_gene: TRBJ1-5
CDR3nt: TGTGCCAGCAGACCGGGACAGGCGGGCCAGCCCCAGCATTTT
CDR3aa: CASRPGQAGQPQHF

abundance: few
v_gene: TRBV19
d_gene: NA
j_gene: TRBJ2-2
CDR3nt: TGTGCCAGTAGTATAGATCTCGTGGGAGTCGGGGAGCTGTTTTTT
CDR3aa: CASSIDLVGVGELFF

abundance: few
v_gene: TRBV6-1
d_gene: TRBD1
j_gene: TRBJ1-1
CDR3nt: TGTGCCAGCGGCAGACAGGGTGGGATCACTGAAGCTTTCTTT
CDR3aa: CASGRQGGITEAFF

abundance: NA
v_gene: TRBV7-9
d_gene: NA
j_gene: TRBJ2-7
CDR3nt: TGTGCCAGCAGCTTACCCTTAGGGGCCCACAACGAGCAGTACTTC
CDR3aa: CASSLPLGAHNEQYF

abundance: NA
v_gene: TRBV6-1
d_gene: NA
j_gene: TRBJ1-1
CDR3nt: TGTGCCACCGAAGGGACATCTGAAGCTTTCTTT
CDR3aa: CATEGTSEAFF

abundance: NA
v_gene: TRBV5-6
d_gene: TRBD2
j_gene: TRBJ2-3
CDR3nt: TGTGCCAGCAGCGCCCTGACTAGCGGAATCACAGGTACGCAGTATTTT
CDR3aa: CASSALTSGITGTQYF

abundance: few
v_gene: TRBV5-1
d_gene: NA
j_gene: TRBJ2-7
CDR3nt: TGCGCCAGCAGCTTGGCTAGCTCCTACGAGCAGTACTTC
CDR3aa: CASSLASSYEQYF

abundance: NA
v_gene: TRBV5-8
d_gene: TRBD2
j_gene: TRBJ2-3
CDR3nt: TGTGCCAGCAGCCTAGGACTAGCGGGGGATACGCAGTATTTT
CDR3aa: CASSLGLAGDTQYF

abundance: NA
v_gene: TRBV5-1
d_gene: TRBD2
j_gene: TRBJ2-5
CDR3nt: TGCGCCAGCAGCTTGGCCGGTCAGGGAGGGGAGACCCAGTACTTC
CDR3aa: CASSLAGQGGETQYF

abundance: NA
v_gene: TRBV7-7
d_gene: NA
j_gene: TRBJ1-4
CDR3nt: TGTGCTAGCAGCTTAACGCTGGGGGCCGGGGAAAAACTGTTTTTT
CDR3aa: CASSLTLGAGEKLFF

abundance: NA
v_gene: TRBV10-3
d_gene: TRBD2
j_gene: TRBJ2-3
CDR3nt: TGTGCCATCAGTGAGGGGACTACTACCGGGCGTGCGCAGTATTTT
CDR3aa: CAISEGTTTGRAQYF

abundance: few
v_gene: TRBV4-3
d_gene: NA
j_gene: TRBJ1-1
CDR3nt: TGCGCCAGCAGCCCGAGTTTAAGGACAGCTGAAGCTTTCTTT
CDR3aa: CASSPSLRTAEAFF

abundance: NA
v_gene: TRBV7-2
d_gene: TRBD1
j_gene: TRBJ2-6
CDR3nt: TGTGCCAGCAGGCGACCGGGACAGGGCTCTGGGGCCAACGTCCTGACTTTC
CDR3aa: CASRRPGQGSGANVLTF

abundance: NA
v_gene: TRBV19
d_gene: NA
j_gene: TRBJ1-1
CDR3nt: TGTGCCAGTAGTATAACTGGACAGACGAACACTGAAGCTTTCTTT
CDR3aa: CASSITGQTNTEAFF

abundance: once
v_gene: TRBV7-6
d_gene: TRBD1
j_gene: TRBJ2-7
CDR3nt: TGTGCCAGCAGCCGGGGACAGACCTACGAGCAGTACTTC
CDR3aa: CASSRGQTYEQYF

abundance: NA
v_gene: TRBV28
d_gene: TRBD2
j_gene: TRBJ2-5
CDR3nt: TGTGCCAGCAGTTTGAGCGGGGGGGCCTTATACCAAGAGACCCAGTACTTC
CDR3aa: CASSLSGGALYQETQYF

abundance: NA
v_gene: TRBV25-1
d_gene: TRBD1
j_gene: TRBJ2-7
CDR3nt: TGTGCCAGCAGTGCCGGACAGGGTTCCACCTACGAGCAGTACTTC
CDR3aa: CASSAGQGSTYEQYF

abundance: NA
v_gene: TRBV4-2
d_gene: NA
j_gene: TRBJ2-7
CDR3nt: TGTGCCAGCAGCCAAGTTGGGCGGGCCGACTACGAGCAGTACTTC
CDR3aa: CASSQVGRADYEQYF

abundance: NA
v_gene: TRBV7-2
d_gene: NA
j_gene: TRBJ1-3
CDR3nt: TGTGCCAGCAGCTCCCGGGCTGGGGGGACTGGAAACACCATATATTTT
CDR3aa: CASSSRAGGTGNTIYF

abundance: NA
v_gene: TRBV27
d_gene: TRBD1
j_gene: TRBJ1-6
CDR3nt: TGTGCCAGCAGTTTTGGACAGGGAGGGAATTCACCCCTCCACTTT
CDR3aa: CASSFGQGGNSPLHF

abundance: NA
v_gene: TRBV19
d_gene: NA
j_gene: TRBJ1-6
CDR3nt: TGTGCCAGTAGTCTAGAACAGGGAGTACCCCTCCACTTT
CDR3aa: CASSLEQGVPLHF

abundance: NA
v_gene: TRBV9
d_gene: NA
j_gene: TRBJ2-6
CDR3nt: TGTGCCAGCAGCGACCGGGACACTAAGAGCTCTGGGGCCAACGTCCTGACTTTC
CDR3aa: CASSDRDTKSSGANVLTF

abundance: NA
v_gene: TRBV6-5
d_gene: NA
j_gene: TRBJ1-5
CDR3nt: TGTGCCAGCAGTCATGACAGTTATAGCAATCAGCCCCAGCATTTT
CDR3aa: CASSHDSYSNQPQHF